This T cell receptor beta chain came from a study of T cell repertoires in aging, cancer and after chemotherapy. Multiplex touch-down PCR with TRB-A/B primers amplified rearranged V-D-J TRB sequences. One entry per CDR3 protein, called by TCRdb with MiXCR from the multiplex PCR reads. The sample carries about 9,800 distinct CDR3 sequences, roughly 37% recorded once. The template was genomic DNA from peripheral blood, not RNA. CDR3 length equals 17 residues. CDR1 is SGHNT, CDR2 YYREEE, per germline (reference sequence). V gave up 0 bases and J gave up 5 bases; unmatched junction bases: 5. V usage is TRBV5-4 and J usage is TRBJ2-1; 13 nucleotides align to TRBD2. This clonotype was obtained from a human donor in good health. Sequenced input: blood. This CDR3 is CASSLVLAGGHDNEQFF. The CDR3 nucleotides are TGTGCCAGCAGCTTGGTACTAGCGGGAGGGCACGACAATGAGCAGTTCTTC.